The TCR beta chain under discussion was sequenced for a study of healthy donors' naive CD4 and CD8 T cells. Trimming cost V 6 bases and J 1 base; bases outside gene matches: 7. The germline V gene has CDR1 MNHNY and CDR2 SVGAGI (reference sequence). This CDR3 contains 16 residues. A linear amplification protocol produced the TCR libraries from 500 ng of total RNA. TCRdb processed the reads anew with MiXCR; each CDR3 protein has one entry. The data show about 200,000 distinct CDR3 sequences, 65% to 75% seen once. The chain combines TRBV6-6 with TRBJ2-5, with TRBD2 matching 11 bases. Sequencing was done on a sample of naive CD4+ and CD8+ T cells sorted from blood, pooled from several donors. The source of this sequence is a pool of human donors in good health; the sample pools cells from several healthy donors. DNA of the CDR3: TGTGCCAGCAGACTCCGACTAGCGGGACCCCAAGAGACCCAGTACTTC. Protein: CASRLRLAGPQETQYF.